Following are 17 T cell receptor beta chains from one sample sequenced in a study of metastatic and nonmetastatic thyroid tumors. TCRdb re-called clones via MiXCR from the PCR reads. The sample shows 20,000 to 25,000 clones, 12% of them seen only once. Thyroid surgery took place with no prior treatment in any patient. Sequencing input: blood. The receptors originated from a male donor with papillary thyroid cancer or a benign thyroid nodule (not recorded which). Some clones in this sample may be carry-over from other donors' samples.

This clone was seen many times. The gene calls are TRBV5-1 and TRBJ2-6, with TRBD1 as a possible D gene (6 bases). Germline assignment: CDR1 SGHRS and CDR2 YFSETQ. CDR3 length: 16 amino acids. The ends were cut back, 7 bases at V and 4 bases at J, with 18 bases in the middle. This chain's CDR3 is CASGQTTGTGANVLTF. CDR3 in DNA: TGCGCCAGCGGCCAAACTACAGGGACGGGGGCCAACGTCCTGACTTTC.

The table lists this clone with many counts. The chain carries TRBV18 and TRBJ2-2; 8 nucleotides align to TRBD2. This CDR3 is built from 18 residues. Germline V gene lookup returns CDR1 KGHSH and CDR2 LQKENI. V trimming: 3 bases; J trimming: 7 bases; junction bases outside the gene matches: 16. The CDR3: CASSPSREGLHMYGELFF. Written as DNA, the CDR3 is TGTGCCAGCTCACCGTCCCGGGAGGGCCTACACATGTACGGGGAGCTGTTTTTT.

The chain joins TRBV7-8 to TRBJ2-3, with 12 bases lining up with TRBD2. CDR1 is SGHVS, CDR2 FQNEAQ, per germline. The trim removed 4 bases at V and 1 base at J, leaving 3 bases unmatched. The CDR3 has 16 amino acids. The DNA for the CDR3 is TGTGCCAGCAGCTCCAGACTAGCGGGGGGCACAGATACGCAGTATTTT. It encodes CASSSRLAGGTDTQYF.

This clone was counted at least ten times. One base away lies a much larger clone, so this may be a sequencing read error. Other DNA sequences of this sample code for an identical CDR3. The rearrangement uses TRBV10-1 and TRBJ1-1, with D uncertain. Germline loops: CDR1 WNHNN, CDR2 SYGVQD (reference sequence). CDR3 length equals 13 residues. As DNA, the CDR3 is TGCGCCAGCAGTGAAGGAGTAAACACTGAGGCTTTCTTT. It codes for CASSEGVNTEAFF.

This clone was seen repeatedly, ten times or more. V usage is TRBV7-9 and J usage is TRBJ1-1, with D possibly TRBD1 on 6 matching bases. Germline lookup yields CDR1 SEHNR and CDR2 FQNEAQ (reference sequence). The V and J ends lost 5 bases and 2 bases respectively, with 15 bases between them. The CDR3 loop spans 15 amino acids. CDR3 residues: CASSPRSGTNTEAFF. For the CDR3, the DNA is TGTGCCAGCAGCCCACGGTCCGGGACAAACACTGAAGCTTTCTTT.

The genes are TRBV7-6 and TRBJ2-7; 8 bases fit TRBD1. V lost 4 bases, J lost 3 bases, and 5 bases stayed unmatched. CDR1 and CDR2 from the germline V gene are SGHVS and FNYEAQ. The CDR3 loop spans 14 amino acids. Here the CDR3 reads CASSSGTGGYEQYF. The CDR3 coding sequence is TGTGCCAGCAGCTCCGGGACAGGAGGCTACGAGCAGTACTTC.

At least ten counts were recorded for this clone. Just one base apart from a much larger clone, this may be a read error. The sample carries other DNA sequences with the same CDR3. The chain joins TRBV7-2 to TRBJ1-5; TRBD1 matches 9 bases. Per germline, CDR1 SGHTA and CDR2 FQGNSA. The CDR3 extends over 15 amino acids. The CDR3 nucleotides are TGTGCCGGCAGCCCTACAGGGGGCCGTAATCAGCCCCAGCATTTT. Protein sequence: CAGSPTGGRNQPQHF.

This clone showed up many times. The V and J genes are TRBV7-9 and TRBJ2-1, with D possibly being TRBD1 or TRBD2 (5 bases each). Trimming took 4 bases from V and 10 from J, leaving 20 bases between them. Germline V gives CDR1 SEHNR, CDR2 FQNEAQ (reference sequence). There are 15 residues in the CDR3. The CDR3 is CASSSTTGPFQEQFF. DNA of the CDR3: TGTGCCAGCAGCTCTACCACGGGACCCTTTCAGGAGCAGTTCTTC.

This clone is termed large. The chain recombines TRBV6-2 or TRBV6-3 with TRBJ2-1; 12 bases match TRBD2. J was trimmed by 3 bases and V by 7 bases; bases with no gene match: 4. The CDR3 runs to 15 residues. CDR1 is MNHEY and CDR2 is SVGEGT in the germline V gene. CDR3 region: CASIPGLAGYNEQFF. CDR3 in DNA: TGTGCCAGCATCCCGGGACTAGCGGGCTACAATGAGCAGTTCTTC.

The table lists this clone with many counts. Being one base from a much bigger clone, this may be a read error. CDR3 loop: CASSYSSTGELFF. CDR3 nucleotide sequence: TGTGCCAGCAGTTACTCCAGCACCGGGGAGCTGTTTTTT. The chain has TRBV6-6 and TRBJ2-2, with no clear D. V gave up 0 bases and J gave up 4 bases, with 3 bases separating them. The CDR3 extends over 13 amino acids. Germline V CDR1 and CDR2: MNHNY, SVGAGI (reference sequence).

There are many counts of this clone. The V and J genes are TRBV12-5 and TRBJ2-6; TRBD1 aligns across 9 bases. The V and J ends lost 2 bases and 0 bases, in that order; junction bases with no gene match: 5. CDR3 length equals 18 residues. Germline loops: CDR1 LGHNT, CDR2 FRNRAP. Written as DNA, the CDR3 is TGTGCTAGTGGTTTGCCATGGACAGGGGACTCTGGGGCCAACGTCCTGACTTTC. Its protein is CASGLPWTGDSGANVLTF. Using reference TRBV12-5 and TRBJ2-6 for the parts outside the CDR3, the full variable domain is DARVTQTPRHKVTEMGQEVTMRCQPILGHNTVFWYRQTMMQGLELLAYFRNRAPLDDSGMPKDRFSAEMPDATLATLKIQPSEPRDSAVYFCASGLPWTGDSGANVLTFGAGSRLTVL.

This clone is medium-sized. The rearrangement joins TRBV13 to TRBJ1-1; a possible D gene is TRBD1 (5 bases). There are 16 residues in the CDR3. The germline V and J ends were trimmed by 1 base and 1 base, with 13 bases remaining between them. Germline V gene sequence: CDR1 PRHDT, CDR2 FYEKMQ (reference sequence). In DNA form, the CDR3 reads TGTGCCAGCAGCTTAGTGGAAGGACAACCGAACACTGAAGCTTTCTTT. Translated: CASSLVEGQPNTEAFF.

The J gene is TRBJ2-1, the V gene TRBV7-2, with 9 bases fitting TRBD1. The ends lost 3 bases at V and 5 bases at J; junction bases unmatched: 8. Germline-derived CDR1 and CDR2 are SGHTA and FQGNSA. The CDR3 contains 16 residues. CDR3 in DNA: TGTGCCAGCAGCTTGGGGCTCGGGACAGGGAACAATGAGCAGTTCTTC. Translating gives CASSLGLGTGNNEQFF. The full variable domain, in which reference TRBV7-2 and TRBJ2-1 provide the parts outside the CDR3, is GAGVSQSPSNKVTEKGKDVELRCDPISGHTALYWYRQSLGQGLEFLIYFQGNSAPDKSGLPSDRFSAERTGGSVSTLTIQRTQQEDSAVYLCASSLGLGTGNNEQFFGPGTRLTVL.

Relative to its sample, this clone is medium-sized. The V and J genes are TRBV6-1 and TRBJ2-7; no clear D. Trimming took off 3 bases at V and 3 bases at J, with 9 bases between the two ends. The germline V gene has CDR1 MNHNS and CDR2 SASEGT. The CDR3 is made up of 13 amino acids. Written as DNA, the CDR3 is TGTGCCAGCAGTGAGGACGGGTTCTACGAGCAGTACTTC. Protein: CASSEDGFYEQYF.

The table lists this clone with a few counts. The chain recombines TRBV10-2 with TRBJ1-5; TRBD1 is a possible D gene (6 bases). V was pared by 4 bases and J by 0 bases, with 13 bases between. Per germline, CDR1 WSHSY and CDR2 SAAADI. The CDR3 consists of 16 residues. CDR3 amino acids: CASSGQQGTSNQPQHF. CDR3 DNA: TGCGCCAGCAGTGGGCAACAGGGTACTAGCAATCAGCCCCAGCATTTT.

This clone was recorded at least ten times. The V call is TRBV20-1, the J call TRBJ2-4, with D possibly matching TRBD1 (5 bases). V was trimmed by 3 bases and J by 7 bases, leaving 16 bases between them. Germline V gene sequence: CDR1 DFQATT, CDR2 SNEGSKA (reference sequence). This CDR3 comprises 14 residues. Here the CDR3 DNA reads TGCAGTGCTAGTAATATGGACAATAACAACATTCAGTACTTC. Its translation: CSASNMDNNNIQYF.

This clone has ten or more counts. One end of the junction fails to match germline, which may point to a read error. The chain joins TRBV15 to TRBJ2-3; D might be TRBD1 or TRBD2, each matching 7 bases. Germline V gene lookup returns CDR1 LNHNV and CDR2 YYDKDF (reference sequence). The CDR3 is 16 residues long. CDR3: CATSGEGRGPADTQYF. CDR3 nucleotides: TGTGCCACCAGCGGAGAGGGGAGGGGGCCCGCAGATACGCAGTATTTT.